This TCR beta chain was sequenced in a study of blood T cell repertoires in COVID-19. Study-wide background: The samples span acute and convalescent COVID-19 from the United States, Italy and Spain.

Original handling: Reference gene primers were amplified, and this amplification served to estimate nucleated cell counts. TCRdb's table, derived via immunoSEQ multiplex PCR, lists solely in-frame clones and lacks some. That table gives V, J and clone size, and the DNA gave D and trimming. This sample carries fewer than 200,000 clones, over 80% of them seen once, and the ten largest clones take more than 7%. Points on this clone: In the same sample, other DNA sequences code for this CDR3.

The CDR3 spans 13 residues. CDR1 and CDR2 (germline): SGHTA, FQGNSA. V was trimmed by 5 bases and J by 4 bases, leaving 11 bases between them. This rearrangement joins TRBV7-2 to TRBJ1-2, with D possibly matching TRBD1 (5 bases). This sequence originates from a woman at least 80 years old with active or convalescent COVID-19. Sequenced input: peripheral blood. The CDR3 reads CASSPSGGYGYTF. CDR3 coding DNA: TGTGCCAGCAGCCCTAGCGGGGGCTATGGCTACACCTTC.